This paragraph reports one T cell receptor (beta chain). What antigen it recognizes has not been identified. No per-base quality is available; no much larger clone lies one base away. A single peripheral blood draw of about 116 mL on average was collected from each donor into heparinised tubes. A BD FACSAria II was used to sort naive, central memory, regulatory and stem cell-like memory CD4+ T cells with a panel that included CD45RO, CCR7, CD25, CD127, CD95 and CD27. Purity was above 95% for every sorted population. PBMCs were separated immediately by Lymphoprep density gradient centrifugation and were stained directly, without being cultured. To minimize batch effects, samples were stained and sorted in pairs, one healthy donor with one patient per experiment. The High Capacity cDNA Reverse Transcription Kit was used to reverse transcribe all of the isolated RNA, meaning that expressed TCRB transcripts were what got sequenced. Deep immunoSEQ sequencing was performed on naive, central memory and regulatory T cell samples, with an average of roughly 4 million total reads per sample. After sorted cells were lysed in RLT buffer, RNA was extracted with DNase-treated RNeasy Micro or Mini kits, with the choice depending on cell number. To prevent cross-contamination, each cell subset was processed individually, whereas patient and healthy donor samples were processed jointly. Using the immunoSEQ multiplex PCR, TCRB sequences were amplified from cDNA into 87-bp fragments spanning the CDR3 region. The amplicons were sequenced using the Illumina HiSeq platform. The authors processed their data as follows. Synthetic template baselines were used to correct PCR bias computationally, reads within Hamming distance 2 were collapsed together, and singletons that could not be merged were discarded. Reads were aligned to IMGT to assign V, D and J genes, CDR3 length, and insertions or deletions at six rearrangement sites. Clonotype counts were normalized to sorted cell number within each subset before computing true diversity and Gini coefficients with the tcR R package. Repertoire sharing was quantified using the overlap coefficient calculated on TCRB nucleotide sequences. Out-of-frame TCRB sequences from naive cells were analyzed as a proxy for the pre-selection repertoire. TCRdb took over this immuneACCESS table, retaining in-frame rearrangements with V and J assigned. Such tables are incomplete; in checked studies, under half of the missing clones stem from an unresolved V gene, and the remainder is unexplained. V, J and clone size were drawn from that table, and D and trimming were deduced from the DNA. Here the sample has a few hundred thousand clones; approximately 12% occur a single time. 0.013% to 0.015% of the sample is taken by the ten largest.

Reading from cysteine to phenylalanine, the CDR3 counts 16 amino acids. The entry retains the CDR3 DNA only, 48 bases that are in frame from base 1. Clipping removes 1 base from V and 8 bases from J, with 13 as the unmatched junction base count. CDR1 and CDR2 are drawn from the germline V gene: SGHTA, FQGNSA. This sample was included in a study of beta chain features in type 1 diabetes (dated by TCRdb to between 2017 and 2018). Background for the entire study: Mean age, gender distribution, total cell number and subset yield were not different between patients and healthy donors. Across all samples, approximately 100 million sorted cells were examined, and cell number per subset correlated strongly with RNA yield. The study compared TCRB repertoires of sorted circulating CD4+ T cell subsets between recently diagnosed type 1 diabetes patients and matched healthy donors. Regulatory and stem cell-like memory subsets were obtained from only 8 patients and about 8 healthy donors, while naive and central memory subsets were obtained from all 28 donors. Findings and caveats that apply to the study as a whole: PCR may preferentially amplify shorter templates, but because patient and control samples were amplified and corrected together, any resulting skew would affect both groups equally. Sequencing cDNA rather than genomic DNA could over-represent highly expressing activated cells, although activation and CD3 levels did not differ between groups. A moderate but significant shortening of TCRB CDR3 length was observed in type 1 diabetes patients in all four CD4+ subsets. Naive, central memory and regulatory TCRB repertoires appeared to be more similar among patients than among healthy donors. At VDJ recombination sites, type 1 diabetes patients had fewer insertions and more deleted nucleotides, which implies abnormalities in thymic rearrangement. Because the HLA sub-analyses included only small numbers of individuals, any influence of HLA type on TCRB rearrangement was left unresolved.

The TCR was taken from a woman aged 18-29 years with type 1 diabetes. Source material: naive CD4+ T cells from blood. The sample's cell subset or site, from its label and the paper: true naive CD4+ T cells. Rearrangement joined TRBV7-2 to TRBJ1-2, with 7 bases matching TRBD1. At the DNA level, the sequence is TGTGCCAGCAGCTTAGGCCGACAGGGTAGGGTCGGAGGCTACACCTTC. This codes for CASSLGRQGRVGGYTF.